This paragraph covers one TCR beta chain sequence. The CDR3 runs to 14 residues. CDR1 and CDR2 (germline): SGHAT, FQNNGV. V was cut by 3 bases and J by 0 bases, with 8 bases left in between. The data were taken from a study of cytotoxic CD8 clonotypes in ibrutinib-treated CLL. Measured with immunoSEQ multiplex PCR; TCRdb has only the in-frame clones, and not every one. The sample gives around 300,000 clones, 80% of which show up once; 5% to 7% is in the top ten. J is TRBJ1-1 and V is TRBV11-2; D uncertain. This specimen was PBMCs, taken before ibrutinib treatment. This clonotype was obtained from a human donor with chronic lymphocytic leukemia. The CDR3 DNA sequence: TGTGCCAGCAGCTTGAAATACGTGAACACTGAAGCTTTCTTT. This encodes CASSLKYVNTEAFF.